One sample yielded the 15 T cell receptor beta chains listed below, sequenced in a study of T-cell memory formation after mild COVID-19. From the 5' RACE reads, TCRdb called clonotypes with MiXCR, one entry per CDR3 protein. The table has under 450,000 distinct CDR3 sequences, under 25% seen once. The sequencing input was PBMCs or a T cell subset sorted from them (not recorded which). These TCRs come from an adult woman who had mild COVID-19 (a few samples of this study predate the infection). Cell type and time point are not known.

The sample holds a few counts of this clonotype. The CDR3 reads CSVDEGTQISHEQFF. Written as DNA, the CDR3 is TGCAGCGTTGACGAGGGGACCCAAATTTCCCATGAGCAGTTCTTC. V and J are TRBV29-1 and TRBJ2-1, with D perhaps assigned TRBD1 or TRBD2 (5 bases each). V was shortened by 3 bases and J by 8 bases, with 20 bases between the two germline ends. CDR3 length: 15 residues. Germline V CDR1 and CDR2: SQVTM, ANQGSEA.

The chain combines TRBV20-1 with TRBJ1-4, with D unresolved. The CDR3 sequence is 14 residues long. CDR1 is DFQATT, CDR2 SNEGSKA, per germline (reference sequence). With 0 bases removed from V and 6 bases from J, the gap between germline ends came to 11 bases. The CDR3 region is CSARDGYGDEKLFF. The CDR3 region has the DNA TGCAGTGCTAGAGATGGGTACGGGGATGAAAAACTGTTTTTT.

This clonotype appeared a few times. Here the CDR3 DNA reads TGTGCCAGCAGTGCGGGGTCGGTCGGTGAGCAGTACTTC. Protein sequence: CASSAGSVGEQYF. The chain uses TRBV6-5 and TRBJ2-7; possible D gene TRBD2, 6 bases. Germline CDR1 MNHEY, CDR2 SVGAGI. The ends were cut back, 5 bases at V and 7 bases at J, with 15 bases in the middle. CDR3 length: 13 residues.

The rearrangement uses TRBV10-3 and TRBJ2-5, with D tentatively TRBD1 or TRBD2 (5 bases each). V dropped 6 bases and J dropped 4 bases, with 15 bases sitting between them. The CDR3 loop spans 14 amino acids. CDR1 and CDR2 from the germline V gene are ENHRY and SYGVKD. DNA for the CDR3: TGTGCCATCAGACCCCAGGGCGGGCGAGAGACCCAGTACTTC. Residues: CAIRPQGGRETQYF.

The chain joins TRBV5-1 to TRBJ1-6, with 8 bases aligning to TRBD1. The germline V gene encodes CDR1 SGHRS and CDR2 YFSETQ. Losses at the gene ends were 5 bases for V and 7 bases for J; bases not matched to a gene: 8. The CDR3 has 15 residues. CDR3 bases: TGCGCCAGCAGAGTTGGGCAGGGGGCAAATTCACCCCTCCACTTT. It yields the protein CASRVGQGANSPLHF.

This clonotype has more than one count but fewer than ten. The CDR3 is CASRRGLAEYNEQFF. CDR3 nucleotides: TGTGCCAGCAGGAGAGGGCTAGCGGAGTACAATGAGCAGTTCTTC. The chain links TRBV6-2 or TRBV6-3 to TRBJ2-1; 7 bases agree with TRBD2. This CDR3 has 15 amino acids. The V gene's germline CDR1 is MNHEY and CDR2 SVGEGT. After removal of 6 bases from V and 4 bases from J, the junction contained 9 bases not matched to a gene.

This clonotype was counted between two and nine times. This rearrangement joins TRBV5-5 to TRBJ2-1; 13 bases fit TRBD2. V dropped 5 bases and J dropped 2; count of bases not matched to a gene: 4. The CDR3 covers 16 residues. Germline CDR1 reads SGHKS; CDR2 reads YYEKEE (reference sequence). Here the CDR3 reads CASSPTSGRAYNEQFF. CDR3 sequence (DNA): TGTGCCAGCAGTCCTACTAGCGGGAGGGCCTACAATGAGCAGTTCTTC.

The CDR3 DNA is TGTGCCAGCAGTTACTCGGGGACAGGGGTCGAGCAGTACTTC. Translated, it gives CASSYSGTGVEQYF. The chain is built from TRBV6-2 or TRBV6-3 and TRBJ2-7, with 10 bases matching TRBD1. The CDR3 length is 14 residues. V dropped 0 bases and J dropped 6; count of bases not matched to a gene: 2. Germline loops: CDR1 MNHEY, CDR2 SVGEGT.

The rearrangement links TRBV7-9 to TRBJ2-5, with 12 positions matching TRBD1. The CDR3 consists of 15 residues. CDR1 SEHNR and CDR2 FQNEAQ come from the germline V gene (reference sequence). With V trimmed by 6 bases and J by 5 bases, 7 bases remained unmatched. The CDR3 protein is CASRSGTGGRETQYF. CDR3 sequence (DNA): TGTGCCAGCAGGTCCGGGACAGGGGGCCGGGAGACCCAGTACTTC. The full variable domain, with the rest looked up from reference TRBV7-9 and TRBJ2-5, is DTGVSQNPRHKITKRGQNVTFRCDPISEHNRLYWYRQTLGQGPEFLTYFQNEAQLEKSRLLSDRFSAERPKGSFSTLEIQRTEQGDSAMYLCASRSGTGGRETQYFGPGTRLLVL.

This clonotype has just a few counts. The J gene is TRBJ2-1, the V gene TRBV11-3; 9 nucleotides match TRBD2. CDR3 length equals 14 residues. Germline CDR1 reads SGHNT; CDR2 reads YENEEA. J gave up 7 bases and V 8 bases, and 9 bases lay outside the gene matches. CDR3 residues: CASSRAGGQNEQFF. The CDR3 DNA reads as TGTGCCAGCTCCCGGGCGGGGGGGCAGAATGAGCAGTTCTTC.

The genes are TRBV5-6 and TRBJ1-2; D might be TRBD1 (5 bases). Trimming took off 0 bases at V and 4 bases at J, with 7 bases between the two ends. This CDR3 has 13 residues. Germline values: CDR1 SGHDT, CDR2 YYEEEE. The CDR3, as DNA: TGTGCCAGCAGCTTGGACAGGACCTATGGCTACACCTTC. Translated, it gives CASSLDRTYGYTF.

This clonotype was detected a few times. This chain uses TRBV7-9 with TRBJ2-3, with 11 bases fitting TRBD2. There are 20 residues in the CDR3. Germline V gives CDR1 SEHNR, CDR2 FQNEAQ (reference sequence). V shed 5 bases, J shed 0 bases, and the junction held 16 bases outside the gene matches. CDR3 sequence: CASSPTAGLAVTSSTDTQYF. CDR3 coding DNA: TGTGCCAGCAGCCCAACGGCGGGACTAGCGGTTACCTCTAGCACAGATACGCAGTATTTT.

This chain connects TRBV24-1 to TRBJ2-5, with TRBD1 as a possible D gene (6 bases). The CDR3 covers 15 residues. Trimming removed 4 bases at V and 1 base at J, with 12 bases between. Germline CDR1 reads KGHDR; CDR2 reads SFDVKD. CDR3 DNA: TGTGCCACCAGTGACCACAGACAGGCCCAAGAGACCCAGTACTTC. It is translated as CATSDHRQAQETQYF.

CDR3 sequence: CASSLGTRLAEQETQYF. CDR3 bases: TGTGCCAGCAGCTTAGGGACTAGGCTAGCGGAGCAAGAGACCCAGTACTTC. The chain couples TRBV7-9 to TRBJ2-5, with TRBD2 identical over 7 bases. Germline assignment: CDR1 SEHNR and CDR2 FQNEAQ (reference sequence). The CDR3 contains 17 residues. V was clipped by 1 base and J by 2 bases; unmatched bases: 10.

In this sample, this clonotype turned up a few times. The chain carries TRBV24-1 and TRBJ2-5; 9 bases are a match to TRBD2. The CDR3 totals 18 residues. From germline, CDR1 is KGHDR and CDR2 SFDVKD. Trimming removed 3 bases from V and 5 bases from J; junction bases left unmatched: 15. The CDR3 sequence is CATSDLPDFGTSRETQYF. CDR3 nucleotides: TGTGCCACCAGTGATCTTCCAGATTTTGGGACTAGCAGGGAGACCCAGTACTTC.